The 14 T cell receptor beta chains listed next were all sequenced from one sample in a study of early T cells in non-severe SARS-CoV-2 infection (dated by TCRdb to about 2021). Library generation was performed with 5' RACE. Sequencing used a NextSeq 500. TCRdb itself trimmed the public reads at Q25 with fastp, ran MiXCR and retained productive beta chains. Each CDR3 protein appears once, grouped with its most common genes and DNA. In this sample the table shows fewer than 35,000 distinct CDR3 sequences, 9% to 9.5% of which occur a single time. The biggest ten clones account for around 13% of the sample. Sequenced: whole blood. These receptors originate from an adult who was a healthcare worker with PCR-confirmed SARS-CoV-2 infection or an uninfected control (not recorded which).

This clonotype has a handful of counts. The gene calls are TRBV3-1 and TRBJ2-7; possible D gene TRBD1, 5 bases. Germline V lookup: CDR1 LGHDT, CDR2 YNNKEL (reference sequence). The CDR3 loop spans 13 amino acids. The ends were cut back, 4 bases at V and 0 bases at J, with 7 bases in the middle. CDR3 protein: CASSRTPSYEQYF. The CDR3 DNA sequence: TGTGCCAGCAGCCGGACACCCTCCTACGAGCAGTACTTC.

The table lists this clonotype with many counts. V usage is TRBV7-9 and J usage is TRBJ2-3; 7 bases line up with TRBD1. Trimming cost V 0 bases and J 9 bases; bases outside gene matches: 12. In germline, CDR1 is SEHNR, CDR2 FQNEAQ (reference sequence). The CDR3 extends over 16 amino acids. The CDR3 nucleotides read TGTGCCAGCAGCTTAGCGAGGCCAGGGGGACATAGGACGCAGTATTTT. Amino acid sequence: CASSLARPGGHRTQYF.

This clonotype was counted only a few times. This chain uses TRBV7-9 with TRBJ1-3, with D unresolved. The CDR3 is 15 amino acids. The germline V gene has CDR1 SEHNR and CDR2 FQNEAQ (reference sequence). V dropped 2 bases and J dropped 6 bases, with 14 bases sitting between them. The CDR3: CASSLSSGVENTIYF. CDR3 sequence (DNA): TGTGCCAGCAGCTTATCGTCTGGGGTCGAAAACACCATATATTTT.

The CDR3 protein is CASSYSGQTTDTQYF. The CDR3 coding sequence is TGTGCCAGCAGTTACTCGGGACAGACCACAGATACGCAGTATTTT. The chain uses TRBV6-5 and TRBJ2-3; 7 bases are a match to TRBD1. The CDR3 runs to 15 residues. After removal of 0 bases from V and 2 bases from J, the junction contained 2 bases not matched to a gene. CDR1 and CDR2 (germline): MNHEY, SVGAGI.

This clonotype was picked up many times. V gene TRBV7-2 combines with J gene TRBJ1-5; no clear D. Trimming took off 0 bases at V and 0 bases at J, with 9 bases between the two ends. Germline V gene sequence: CDR1 SGHTA, CDR2 FQGNSA. The CDR3 runs 16 residues. The DNA of the CDR3 is TGTGCCAGCAGCTTAGCGCGGGCCTATAGCAATCAGCCCCAGCATTTT. Its protein product is CASSLARAYSNQPQHF. Variable domain in full (rest from reference TRBV7-2 and TRBJ1-5): GAGVSQSPSNKVTEKGKDVELRCDPISGHTALYWYRQSLGQGLEFLIYFQGNSAPDKSGLPSDRFSAERTGGSVSTLTIQRTQQEDSAVYLCASSLARAYSNQPQHFGDGTRLSIL.

The sample holds many counts of this clonotype. CDR3 sequence: CASSDKPRGSGEAFF. CDR3 DNA: TGCGCCAGCAGTGATAAACCCAGGGGGAGTGGTGAAGCTTTCTTT. The V and J genes are TRBV10-1 and TRBJ1-1; TRBD1 matches 7 bases. CDR3 length equals 15 residues. Germline V gene sequence: CDR1 WNHNN, CDR2 SYGVQD (reference sequence). V lost 3 bases, J lost 7 bases, and 11 bases stayed unmatched.

This clonotype was counted at least ten times. This chain connects TRBV2 to TRBJ1-1, with no clear D. V was shortened by 6 bases and J by 3 bases, with 5 bases between the two germline ends. This CDR3 is built from 11 residues. Germline CDR1 and CDR2: SNHLY and FYNNEI. The CDR3 spells CASSWDTEAFF. The CDR3 region has the DNA TGTGCCAGCAGCTGGGACACTGAAGCTTTCTTT.

The sample holds many counts of this clonotype. This sequence joins TRBV6-2 or TRBV6-3 and TRBJ2-7, with D uncertain. Trimming took off 0 bases at V and 2 bases at J, with 8 bases between the two ends. CDR3 length: 14 amino acids. Germline CDR1 reads MNHEY; CDR2 reads SVGEGT. CDR3 coding DNA: TGTGCCAGCAGTTACTCGGTAGAAACCTACGAGCAGTACTTC. Its protein product is CASSYSVETYEQYF.

This clonotype is termed medium-sized. The J gene is TRBJ2-3, the V gene TRBV9; D uncertain. V shed 4 bases and J shed 6 bases, with 12 bases lying between them. The CDR3 contains 13 residues. Germline-derived CDR1 and CDR2 are SGDLS and YYNGEE. The CDR3 here is CASSPKVTDTQYF. The CDR3 DNA is TGTGCCAGCAGCCCCAAGGTGACGGATACGCAGTATTTT.

This clonotype was detected ten times or more. The J gene is TRBJ2-5, the V gene TRBV20-1, with TRBD2 matching over 11 bases. The CDR3 loop spans 13 amino acids. V was clipped by 4 bases and J by 5 bases; unmatched bases: 3. The germline V gene has CDR1 DFQATT and CDR2 SNEGSKA (reference sequence). CDR3 DNA sequence: TGCAGTGCTATACTAGCGGGGGATGAGACCCAGTACTTC. The encoded protein is CSAILAGDETQYF.

This clonotype appeared many times. V and J are TRBV29-1 and TRBJ2-5, with TRBD2 matching 9 bases. The trim removed 6 bases at V and 4 bases at J, leaving 3 bases unmatched. CDR1 SQVTM and CDR2 ANQGSEA come from the germline V gene. There are 12 residues in the CDR3. DNA of the CDR3: TGCAGCGTCGGACTAGCGTCAGAGACCCAGTACTTC. Its protein product is CSVGLASETQYF. Full variable domain (outside the CDR3, taken from reference TRBV29-1 and TRBJ2-5): SAVISQKPSRDICQRGTSLTIQCQVDSQVTMMFWYRQQPGQSLTLIATANQGSEATYESGFVIDKFPISRPNLTFSTLTVSNMSPEDSSIYLCSVGLASETQYFGPGTRLLVL.

To note about this clonotype: This sequence may be a read error, since a much larger clone differs from it by one base. This chain uses TRBV6-6 with TRBJ1-4; 9 bases line up with TRBD1. The CDR3 totals 14 residues. Germline values: CDR1 MNHNY, CDR2 SVGAGI (reference sequence). The CDR3 DNA sequence: TGTACCAGCAACCCTCCGGGACAGGGAGAAAAACTGTTTTTT. Protein: CTSNPPGQGEKLFF.

This clonotype was seen a few times. The chain recombines TRBV9 with TRBJ1-2, with 8 bases fitting TRBD1. The CDR3 runs 13 residues. Per germline, CDR1 SGDLS and CDR2 YYNGEE. J lost 2 bases, V lost 5 bases, and 2 bases had no gene match. CDR3 protein: CASRTGDNYGYTF. The CDR3 DNA sequence: TGTGCCAGCAGGACAGGGGACAACTATGGCTACACCTTC.

The chain uses TRBV6-6 and TRBJ1-2; D might be TRBD1 (5 bases). Trimming stripped 4 bases from V and 8 bases from J, with 14 bases between. CDR3 length: 13 residues. The germline CDR1 and CDR2 sequences are MNHNY and SVGAGI (reference sequence). The CDR3 spells CASSFRENHGYTF. DNA of the CDR3: TGTGCCAGCAGTTTCAGGGAGAATCACGGCTACACCTTC.